The 29 T cell receptor beta chains below all came from one sample that was sequenced in a study of cytomegalovirus exposure and HLA in healthy donors. Clones were sequenced by immunoSEQ multiplex PCR, and TCRdb holds only the in-frame ones, with some missing. The data show 200,000 to 250,000 clones, approximately 88% seen once. Sample: PBMCs. These receptors originate from a woman aged 25 to 39 in good health and CMV-seropositive.

The J gene is TRBJ1-2, the V gene TRBV27; D perhaps matches TRBD1 (5 bases). The CDR3 contains 13 residues. V lost 8 bases and J 0 bases, leaving 10 bases between the germline ends. Germline loops: CDR1 MNHEY, CDR2 SMNVEV (reference sequence). CDR3 coding DNA: TGTGCCAGCGGGGACCGACCTAACTATGGCTACACCTTC. It codes for CASGDRPNYGYTF.

This sequence joins TRBV6-5 and TRBJ2-7; D call uncertain. CDR3 length: 14 amino acids. Trimming cost V 5 bases and J 1 base, with 12 bases left between them. Looked up from germline, CDR1 is MNHEY and CDR2 is SVGAGI. CDR3 amino acids: CASSPAGLSYEQYF. The CDR3 nucleotides are TGTGCCAGCAGTCCTGCCGGGCTTTCCTACGAGCAGTACTTC.

The chain recombines TRBV11-3 with TRBJ2-3; unclear D gene. Germline CDR1 is SGHNT and CDR2 is YENEEA. Between the trimmed V and J ends, which lost 0 bases and 3 bases, there was a span of 10 bases. The CDR3 covers 15 residues. CDR3 region: CASSLDGKSTDTQYF. The CDR3 nucleotides are TGTGCCAGCAGCTTAGATGGGAAGTCGACAGATACGCAGTATTTT.

The V gene is TRBV6-6, the J gene TRBJ1-2, with 10 bases matching TRBD1. V shed 4 bases, J shed 10 bases, and the junction held 9 bases outside the gene matches. CDR3 size: 14 residues. Germline loops: CDR1 MNHNY, CDR2 SVGAGI (reference sequence). Here the CDR3 DNA reads TGTGCCAGCAGTTCGATCGACAGGGGGCGAGTCTACACCTTC. Its protein product is CASSSIDRGRVYTF.

The chain carries TRBV30 and TRBJ2-3; D unclear. Trimming took 0 bases from V and 2 from J, leaving 9 bases between them. Germline V gene sequence: CDR1 GTSNPN, CDR2 SVGIG (reference sequence). This CDR3 region has 14 residues. The DNA for the CDR3 is TGTGCCTGGAGTGTATTACTTTTCACAGATACGCAGTATTTT. Residues: CAWSVLLFTDTQYF.

This chain connects TRBV11-2 to TRBJ2-7; the D call may be TRBD1 or TRBD2 (5 bases each). Trimming cost V 5 bases and J 6 bases, with 14 bases left between them. CDR1 and CDR2 (germline): SGHAT, FQNNGV. CDR3 size: 13 residues. This CDR3 reads CASSPTEGSEQYF. Written as DNA, the CDR3 is TGTGCCAGCAGCCCGACTGAGGGGTCCGAGCAGTACTTC.

A single count supports this clone. The chain combines TRBV29-1 with TRBJ1-1, with D possibly being TRBD1 (6 bases). Deletions cut 4 bases from V and 4 bases from J, with 10 bases between. CDR3 size: 12 residues. CDR1 is SQVTM and CDR2 is ANQGSEA in the germline V gene. This CDR3 reads CSVVGGRTEAFF. CDR3 nucleotides: TGCAGCGTTGTGGGGGGGCGCACTGAAGCTTTCTTT.

The chain employs TRBV29-1 and TRBJ2-1; 15 nucleotides match TRBD2. The CDR3 has 16 residues. With V trimmed by 5 bases and J by 2 bases, 4 bases remained unmatched. Germline V gives CDR1 SQVTM, CDR2 ANQGSEA. The CDR3 protein is CSVSGLAGGTYNEQFF. The CDR3 DNA follows: TGCAGCGTTTCGGGACTAGCGGGAGGAACCTACAATGAGCAGTTCTTC.

V usage is TRBV7-3 and J usage is TRBJ2-6; D gene unclear. The CDR3 runs to 15 residues. Germline CDR1 is SGHTA and CDR2 is FQGTGA. The V end lost 1 base, the J end lost 3 bases, and 7 bases lay between the germline ends. The CDR3 DNA reads TGTGCCAGCAGCTTAAGTGGGGATGGGGCCAACGTCCTGACTTTC. As protein: CASSLSGDGANVLTF.

The chain couples TRBV6-5 to TRBJ2-7; D possibly corresponds to TRBD1 (6 bases). V was trimmed by 6 bases and J by 0 bases, leaving 15 bases between them. CDR3 size: 15 residues. The V gene's germline CDR1 is MNHEY and CDR2 SVGAGI. The CDR3 region is CASRKQGYSSYEQYF. The CDR3 DNA sequence: TGTGCCAGCAGAAAACAGGGATACAGCTCCTACGAGCAGTACTTC.

The chain recombines TRBV9 with TRBJ1-1; D is unresolved. Germline V gene sequence: CDR1 SGDLS, CDR2 YYNGEE. With 3 bases removed from V and 2 bases from J, the gap between germline ends came to 8 bases. The CDR3 is made up of 13 amino acids. CDR3 loop: CASSDHLNTEAFF. In DNA form, the CDR3 reads TGTGCCAGCAGCGACCATTTAAACACTGAAGCTTTCTTT.

The V call is TRBV5-1, the J call TRBJ1-2, with 10 positions matching TRBD1. Germline V gene sequence: CDR1 SGHRS, CDR2 YFSETQ. The junction had 8 bases not matched to a gene; V was cut back by 4 bases and J by 8 bases. This CDR3 spans 14 amino acids. In DNA form, the CDR3 reads TGCGCCAGCAGCGACGGGACAGGGGCGGGAGGCTACACCTTC. Its protein is CASSDGTGAGGYTF.

The chain recombines TRBV29-1 with TRBJ2-5; TRBD1 or TRBD2 may be the D gene (6 bases each). Trimming stripped 4 bases from V and 6 bases from J, with 21 bases between. The germline gives CDR1 SQVTM, CDR2 ANQGSEA. The CDR3 contains 15 residues. CDR3 sequence: CSVALFRGPLQTQYF. The CDR3 DNA follows: TGCAGCGTTGCTCTATTCCGGGGGCCCCTACAGACCCAGTACTTC.

Notes on this clone: Given a much more abundant clone one base away, this may be a read error. Other DNA sequences from this sample encode an identical CDR3 as well. This chain links TRBV2 with TRBJ2-1, with 9 bases identical to TRBD2. This CDR3 has 14 amino acids. Germline V gene sequence: CDR1 SNHLY, CDR2 FYNNEI. V was clipped by 3 bases and J by 4 bases; unmatched bases: 1. CDR3 loop: CASSDLAGYNEQFF. The DNA of the CDR3 is TGTGCCAGCAGTGACCTAGCGGGATACAATGAGCAGTTCTTC.

The rearrangement joins TRBV6-5 to TRBJ2-1, with 7 bases aligning to TRBD2. The length of the CDR3 is 15 residues. The V gene's germline CDR1 is MNHEY and CDR2 SVGAGI. V gave up 2 bases and J gave up 4 bases; unmatched junction bases: 5. This CDR3 is CASSYGRGGYNEQFF. CDR3 DNA: TGTGCCAGCAGTTACGGCCGGGGAGGGTACAATGAGCAGTTCTTC.

For this clone: The same CDR3 is also encoded by other DNA sequences in this sample. V usage is TRBV29-1 and J usage is TRBJ1-5; 8 bases match TRBD1. CDR1 and CDR2 from the germline V gene are SQVTM and ANQGSEA. V shed 5 bases, J shed 1 base, and the junction held 1 base outside the gene matches. The CDR3 is made up of 13 amino acids. The CDR3 region has the DNA TGCAGCGTTAGACAGGGGAGCAATCAGCCCCAGCATTTT. This translates into CSVRQGSNQPQHF.

The chain links TRBV27 to TRBJ1-2; D remains ambiguous. The CDR3 is 14 amino acids. CDR1 MNHEY and CDR2 SMNVEV come from the germline V gene (reference sequence). Trimming took off 5 bases at V and 2 bases at J, with 12 bases between the two ends. CDR3 amino acids: CASSPRHRNYGYTF. For the CDR3, the DNA is TGTGCCAGCAGTCCGCGCCACAGAAACTATGGCTACACCTTC.

This clone came up a few times. The same CDR3 can be traced to other DNA sequences in this sample. J is TRBJ1-2 and V is TRBV18, with a tentative D call TRBD1 (6 bases). V dropped 3 bases and J dropped 3 bases, with 8 bases sitting between them. There are 13 residues in the CDR3. Germline CDR1 KGHSH, CDR2 LQKENI. The CDR3 is CASSPSGDYGYTF. The CDR3 nucleotides read TGTGCCAGCTCACCCTCAGGGGACTATGGCTACACCTTC.

This chain links TRBV7-8 with TRBJ2-6; 12 bases agree with TRBD2. The CDR3 has 20 residues. V lost 1 base to trimming and J lost 2 bases; unmatched junction nucleotides: 9. Germline CDR1 SGHVS, CDR2 FQNEAQ. The CDR3 sequence: CASSLGFLAGGYAGANVLTF. The CDR3 DNA reads as TGTGCCAGCAGCTTAGGTTTCCTAGCGGGAGGGTACGCTGGGGCCAACGTCCTGACTTTC.

The CDR3 bases are TGTGCCTGGAGTGTAAATCAGGGGGAGCAGTACTTC. It is translated as CAWSVNQGEQYF. This chain links TRBV30 with TRBJ2-7, with a tentative D call TRBD1 (6 bases). The V end lost 0 bases, the J end lost 7 bases, and 10 bases lay between the germline ends. The CDR3 is 12 amino acids. Germline CDR1 is GTSNPN and CDR2 is SVGIG (reference sequence).

The genes are TRBV5-1 and TRBJ2-1; D is ambiguous. This CDR3 region has 12 residues. Germline-derived CDR1 and CDR2 are SGHRS and YFSETQ. V shed 2 bases and J shed 9 bases, with 9 bases lying between them. CDR3 loop: CASSLTGSEQFF. For the CDR3, the DNA is TGCGCCAGCAGCTTAACCGGGTCTGAGCAGTTCTTC.

The rearrangement joins TRBV6-5 to TRBJ1-1; 9 bases line up with TRBD1. V lost 4 bases and J lost 6; bases outside the gene matches: 6. CDR1 is MNHEY, CDR2 SVGAGI, per germline. The CDR3 is made up of 14 amino acids. The CDR3 sequence is CASSSPGQGAEAFF. CDR3 bases: TGTGCCAGCAGTTCCCCGGGACAGGGAGCTGAAGCTTTCTTT.

The chain uses TRBV4-1 and TRBJ2-1; unclear D gene. The CDR3 runs to 14 residues. The germline CDR1 and CDR2 sequences are MGHRA and YSYEKL. With 0 bases removed from V and 7 bases from J, the gap between germline ends came to 10 bases. CDR3 DNA sequence: TGCGCCAGCAGCCAAGATTCGCTCCTGAATGAGCAGTTCTTC. Translating it yields CASSQDSLLNEQFF.

The chain joins TRBV14 to TRBJ1-2; D uncertain. CDR3 size: 14 residues. The germline V gene has CDR1 SGHDN and CDR2 FVKESK. V lost 4 bases and J 3 bases, leaving 12 bases between the germline ends. The CDR3 is CASSPPSVYYGYTF. CDR3 DNA: TGTGCCAGCAGCCCCCCTTCCGTATACTATGGCTACACCTTC.

The CDR3 DNA follows: TGTGCCAGTAGTATACAGGGATCCTATGGCTACACCTTC. Protein product: CASSIQGSYGYTF. The rearrangement joins TRBV19 to TRBJ1-2; weak D call: TRBD1 (5 bases). With 2 bases removed from V and 4 bases from J, the gap between germline ends came to 8 bases. The CDR3 totals 13 residues. Germline assignment: CDR1 LNHDA and CDR2 SQIVND (reference sequence). The full variable domain, its missing parts supplied by reference TRBV19 and TRBJ1-2, is DGGITQSPKYLFRKEGQNVTLSCEQNLNHDAMYWYRQDPGQGLRLIYYSQIVNDFQKGDIAEGYSVSREKKESFPLTVTSAQKNPTAFYLCASSIQGSYGYTFGSGTRLTVV.

This clone occurred a few times. In the same sample, other DNA sequences code for this CDR3. This chain joins TRBV7-8 and TRBJ2-1, with TRBD2 matching 9 bases. Looked up from germline, CDR1 is SGHVS and CDR2 is FQNEAQ. V dropped 4 bases and J dropped 0; count of bases not matched to a gene: 16. The CDR3 is 20 amino acids. CDR3 amino acids: CASSSLILPSGASSYNEQFF. The CDR3 DNA reads TGTGCCAGCAGCTCTCTCATACTGCCTAGCGGGGCTAGCTCCTACAATGAGCAGTTCTTC. The variable domain in full, completed from reference TRBV7-8 and TRBJ2-1, reads GAGVSQSPRYKVAKRGQDVALRCDPISGHVSLFWYQQALGQGPEFLTYFQNEAQLDKSGLPSDRFFAERPEGSVSTLKIQRTQQEDSAVYLCASSSLILPSGASSYNEQFFGPGTRLTVL.

The gene calls are TRBV9 and TRBJ2-5; no clear D. V was cut by 0 bases and J by 0 bases, with 12 bases left in between. Germline-derived CDR1 and CDR2 are SGDLS and YYNGEE. This CDR3 is built from 16 residues. The CDR3 DNA reads as TGTGCCAGCAGCGTAGCTGCTGGGCGGCACCAAGAGACCCAGTACTTC. Protein sequence: CASSVAAGRHQETQYF. The whole variable domain, remainder taken from reference TRBV9 and TRBJ2-5, is DSGVTQTPKHLITATGQRVTLRCSPRSGDLSVYWYQQSLDQGLQFLIQYYNGEERAKGNILERFSAQQFPDLHSELNLSSLELGDSALYFCASSVAAGRHQETQYFGPGTRLLVL.

The V gene is TRBV7-3, the J gene TRBJ2-1; either TRBD1 or TRBD2 may supply D (5 bases each). Looked up from germline, CDR1 is SGHTA and CDR2 is FQGTGA. Trimming stripped 5 bases from V and 6 bases from J, with 29 bases between. The length of the CDR3 is 19 residues. The CDR3 reads CASSPRGRDLDLRINEQFF. The CDR3 DNA is TGTGCCAGCAGCCCCCGGGGCAGGGATCTTGATCTGAGGATCAATGAGCAGTTCTTC.

The CDR3 here is CASTKGGGRDEQFF. The CDR3 nucleotides are TGTGCCAGCACGAAGGGCGGGGGTAGGGATGAGCAGTTCTTC. The chain couples TRBV27 to TRBJ2-1, with TRBD2 matching over 7 bases. V lost 7 bases, J lost 8 bases, and 11 bases stayed unmatched. The CDR3 is 14 amino acids. Germline CDR1 MNHEY, CDR2 SMNVEV (reference sequence).